This record covers a single T cell receptor beta chain. Amplification from RNA transcripts yielded the TCR beta CDR3 regions. In the first round, RT-PCR was carried out with HTBI primers, and a multiplex PCR formed the second round. MiXCR was run by TCRdb on the multiplex PCR reads, yielding one entry per CDR3 protein. The sample yields approximately 500,000 distinct CDR3 sequences, 13% to 15% seen once. This specimen comes from a study of Graves' ophthalmopathy and Graves' hyperthyroidism. The sequence derives from a woman aged 25 to 39 with Graves' ophthalmopathy. Sequenced sample: blood.

The chain's CDR3 is CAGGGQGVEAFF. As DNA, the CDR3 is TGTGCCGGGGGGGGACAGGGCGTTGAAGCTTTCTTT. The gene calls are TRBV11-3 and TRBJ1-1; 9 nucleotides line up with TRBD1. The CDR3 is 12 residues long. V gave up 11 bases and J gave up 7 bases; unmatched junction bases: 8. In germline, CDR1 is SGHNT, CDR2 YENEEA.